This is a list of T cell receptor beta chains from one sample in a study of human T cells and chemical hapten exposure. TCRdb reanalysed the RACE reads using MiXCR and keeps one entry per CDR3 protein. The sample includes over 75,000 distinct CDR3 sequences, about 8% of them seen just once. The specimen comprised whole blood, sampled in connection with sensitization to the hapten diphenylcyclopropenone (DPC). The origin of the receptors is a woman in her twenties or thirties with alopecia areata. Some clones in this sample may be carry-over from other donors' samples. Each CDR3 is given with its conserved first and last residue. Fields, in order: J gene, D gene, clone size, V gene, CDR3 protein, CDR3 DNA. D genes are given only for firm matches. Part of the rows lack a size; the others show once, few, many or a class for expanded clones.

J gene: TRBJ1-3
D gene: TRBD1
clone size: many
V gene: TRBV12-3/TRBV12-4
CDR3 protein: CARNGQGNKHNSGNTIYF
CDR3 DNA: TGTGCCAGGAACGGACAGGGAAACAAACACAACTCTGGAAACACCATATATTTT

J gene: TRBJ2-3
D gene: -
clone size: few
V gene: TRBV11-2
CDR3 protein: CASSLSGPPDTQYF
CDR3 DNA: TGTGCCAGCAGCCTTAGCGGACCCCCAGATACGCAGTATTTT

J gene: TRBJ1-1
D gene: TRBD1
clone size: many
V gene: TRBV15
CDR3 protein: CATSRAGTGNTEAFF
CDR3 DNA: TGTGCCACCAGCAGGGCCGGGACAGGGAACACTGAAGCTTTCTTT

J gene: TRBJ2-5
D gene: -
clone size: many
V gene: TRBV18
CDR3 protein: CASSPFGGAPETQYF
CDR3 DNA: TGTGCCAGCTCACCATTCGGGGGAGCTCCAGAGACCCAGTACTTC

J gene: TRBJ1-1
D gene: -
clone size: -
V gene: TRBV7-2
CDR3 protein: CASSPRAGVNMNTEAFF
CDR3 DNA: TGTGCCAGCAGTCCAAGAGCGGGGGTCAACATGAACACTGAAGCTTTCTTT

J gene: TRBJ2-4
D gene: -
clone size: few
V gene: TRBV28
CDR3 protein: CASSSSGLDIQYF
CDR3 DNA: TGTGCCAGCAGCTCGTCTGGGCTGGACATTCAGTACTTC

J gene: TRBJ2-3
D gene: TRBD1
clone size: many
V gene: TRBV18
CDR3 protein: CASSLTGASTDTQYF
CDR3 DNA: TGTGCCAGCTCATTAACAGGGGCGAGCACAGATACGCAGTATTTT

J gene: TRBJ2-1
D gene: TRBD2
clone size: few
V gene: TRBV11-2
CDR3 protein: CASSRTSGGSWFF
CDR3 DNA: TGTGCCAGCAGCCGGACTAGCGGGGGGTCTTGGTTCTTC

J gene: TRBJ2-3
D gene: -
clone size: many
V gene: TRBV5-1
CDR3 protein: CASSFENTDTQYF
CDR3 DNA: TGCGCCAGCAGCTTCGAGAACACAGATACGCAGTATTTT

J gene: TRBJ2-7
D gene: -
clone size: many
V gene: TRBV28
CDR3 protein: CASTQRGVSYEQYF
CDR3 DNA: TGTGCCAGCACCCAACGCGGAGTCTCCTACGAGCAGTACTTC

J gene: TRBJ2-5
D gene: -
clone size: few
V gene: TRBV19
CDR3 protein: CASSIVAGQKTQYF
CDR3 DNA: TGTGCCAGTAGTATAGTCGCGGGACAGAAGACCCAGTACTTC

J gene: TRBJ2-7
D gene: TRBD1
clone size: many
V gene: TRBV20-1
CDR3 protein: CSARVGGPAGEQYF
CDR3 DNA: TGCAGTGCTAGAGTAGGGGGCCCTGCTGGCGAGCAGTACTTC

J gene: TRBJ2-7
D gene: -
clone size: few
V gene: TRBV5-5
CDR3 protein: CASSWVGDEQYF
CDR3 DNA: TGTGCCAGCAGCTGGGTCGGGGACGAGCAGTACTTC

J gene: TRBJ2-5
D gene: -
clone size: many
V gene: TRBV5-1
CDR3 protein: CASSLASHSGQETQYF
CDR3 DNA: TGCGCCAGCAGCTTGGCGTCTCATAGCGGCCAAGAGACCCAGTACTTC

J gene: TRBJ1-1
D gene: TRBD1
clone size: many
V gene: TRBV2
CDR3 protein: CASRATGGKTEAFF
CDR3 DNA: TGTGCCAGCAGAGCAACAGGGGGCAAGACTGAAGCTTTCTTT

J gene: TRBJ2-5
D gene: TRBD2
clone size: many
V gene: TRBV5-6
CDR3 protein: CASSLGLAMGETQYF
CDR3 DNA: TGTGCCAGCAGCTTGGGACTAGCCATGGGAGAGACCCAGTACTTC

J gene: TRBJ2-2
D gene: TRBD2
clone size: -
V gene: TRBV5-1
CDR3 protein: CASSLMRGGNTGELFF
CDR3 DNA: TGCGCCAGCAGCTTGATGCGGGGGGGAAACACCGGGGAGCTGTTTTTT

J gene: TRBJ1-1
D gene: TRBD1
clone size: -
V gene: TRBV5-1
CDR3 protein: CASSLQGAQTEAFF
CDR3 DNA: TGCGCCAGCAGCTTGCAGGGGGCGCAGACTGAAGCTTTCTTT

J gene: TRBJ1-1
D gene: -
clone size: -
V gene: TRBV7-9
CDR3 protein: CASSLVGSLEAFF
CDR3 DNA: TGTGCCAGCAGCTTAGTAGGGTCCCTTGAAGCTTTCTTT

J gene: TRBJ1-1
D gene: -
clone size: many
V gene: TRBV6-5
CDR3 protein: CASSSGVVAFF
CDR3 DNA: TGTGCCAGCAGTTCGGGGGTAGTGGCTTTCTTT

J gene: TRBJ1-1
D gene: -
clone size: many
V gene: TRBV5-1
CDR3 protein: CASSLQRITNTEAFF
CDR3 DNA: TGCGCCAGCAGCTTGCAAAGGATTACGAACACTGAAGCTTTCTTT

J gene: TRBJ2-1
D gene: TRBD2
clone size: many
V gene: TRBV5-6
CDR3 protein: CASSLRTSVVEQFF
CDR3 DNA: TGTGCCAGCAGCCTCCGGACTAGCGTCGTGGAGCAGTTCTTC

J gene: TRBJ1-5
D gene: -
clone size: few
V gene: TRBV19
CDR3 protein: CASSSRGAGPQHF
CDR3 DNA: TGTGCCAGTAGTAGCAGGGGCGCGGGGCCCCAGCATTTT

J gene: TRBJ2-5
D gene: -
clone size: many
V gene: TRBV5-1
CDR3 protein: CASSLVPQETQYF
CDR3 DNA: TGCGCCAGCAGCTTGGTTCCCCAAGAGACCCAGTACTTC

J gene: TRBJ1-1
D gene: -
clone size: many
V gene: TRBV2
CDR3 protein: CASTPRLMNTEAFF
CDR3 DNA: TGTGCCAGCACCCCGCGACTCATGAACACTGAAGCTTTCTTT

J gene: TRBJ1-5
D gene: -
clone size: many
V gene: TRBV24-1
CDR3 protein: CATSDWSTGPQHF
CDR3 DNA: TGTGCCACCAGTGATTGGTCTACGGGGCCCCAGCATTTT

J gene: TRBJ1-1
D gene: -
clone size: many
V gene: TRBV29-1
CDR3 protein: CSVEDGLRAFF
CDR3 DNA: TGCAGCGTTGAGGACGGACTGAGGGCTTTCTTT

J gene: TRBJ1-2
D gene: TRBD1
clone size: few
V gene: TRBV20-1
CDR3 protein: CSASSGTVYGYTF
CDR3 DNA: TGCAGTGCTTCTTCTGGGACAGTCTATGGCTACACCTTC

J gene: TRBJ1-6
D gene: -
clone size: many
V gene: TRBV20-1
CDR3 protein: CSARDQGQPYGLYNSPLHF
CDR3 DNA: TGCAGTGCTAGAGACCAAGGACAGCCTTACGGCCTTTATAATTCACCCCTCCACTTT

J gene: TRBJ1-1
D gene: TRBD1
clone size: many
V gene: TRBV6-6
CDR3 protein: CASSFTGQGAGAFF
CDR3 DNA: TGTGCCAGCAGTTTCACGGGACAGGGGGCCGGAGCTTTCTTT

J gene: TRBJ2-3
D gene: -
clone size: many
V gene: TRBV12-3/TRBV12-4
CDR3 protein: CASRTLTFTDTQYF
CDR3 DNA: TGTGCCAGCAGGACCCTCACTTTTACAGATACGCAGTATTTT

J gene: TRBJ2-3
D gene: -
clone size: many
V gene: TRBV5-1
CDR3 protein: CASSLISTDTQYF
CDR3 DNA: TGCGCCAGCAGCTTGATTAGCACAGATACGCAGTATTTT

J gene: TRBJ1-1
D gene: TRBD1
clone size: -
V gene: TRBV27
CDR3 protein: CASSSLNPGQGTVNTEAFF
CDR3 DNA: TGTGCCAGCAGTTCTCTAAACCCGGGACAGGGGACTGTGAACACTGAAGCTTTCTTT

J gene: TRBJ1-1
D gene: -
clone size: many
V gene: TRBV2
CDR3 protein: CASSETAIEAFF
CDR3 DNA: TGTGCCAGCAGTGAGACGGCCATTGAAGCTTTCTTT

J gene: TRBJ1-5
D gene: TRBD1
clone size: few
V gene: TRBV20-1
CDR3 protein: CSATGTGGNQPQHF
CDR3 DNA: TGCAGTGCTACCGGGACAGGGGGCAATCAGCCCCAGCATTTT

J gene: TRBJ1-4
D gene: TRBD1
clone size: few
V gene: TRBV5-1
CDR3 protein: CASSEQGATTNEKLFF
CDR3 DNA: TGCGCCAGCAGCGAACAGGGGGCGACGACTAATGAAAAACTGTTTTTT

J gene: TRBJ1-2
D gene: -
clone size: few
V gene: TRBV16
CDR3 protein: CASSQSPQLYGYTF
CDR3 DNA: TGTGCCAGCAGCCAATCCCCCCAGCTCTATGGCTACACCTTC

J gene: TRBJ2-3
D gene: TRBD2
clone size: many
V gene: TRBV9
CDR3 protein: CASSVGGGLTDTQYF
CDR3 DNA: TGTGCCAGCAGCGTAGGCGGGGGGCTTACAGATACGCAGTATTTT

J gene: TRBJ1-5
D gene: TRBD1
clone size: few
V gene: TRBV2
CDR3 protein: CASRWTGKGQPQHF
CDR3 DNA: TGTGCCAGCAGATGGACAGGGAAAGGACAGCCCCAGCATTTT

J gene: TRBJ2-5
D gene: TRBD2
clone size: few
V gene: TRBV30
CDR3 protein: CAWSVGTSGAQETQYF
CDR3 DNA: TGTGCCTGGAGTGTAGGGACTAGCGGTGCCCAAGAGACCCAGTACTTC

J gene: TRBJ2-6
D gene: -
clone size: few
V gene: TRBV7-2
CDR3 protein: CASSSRPWANVLTF
CDR3 DNA: TGTGCCAGCAGCTCGAGGCCCTGGGCCAACGTCCTGACTTTC

J gene: TRBJ1-2
D gene: TRBD1
clone size: few
V gene: TRBV29-1
CDR3 protein: CSVGTGSQNYGYTF
CDR3 DNA: TGCAGCGTCGGGACAGGCTCTCAGAACTATGGCTACACCTTC

J gene: TRBJ1-4
D gene: -
clone size: many
V gene: TRBV6-1
CDR3 protein: CASQRRGAGNEKLFF
CDR3 DNA: TGTGCCAGTCAAAGGAGAGGGGCAGGCAATGAAAAACTGTTTTTT

J gene: TRBJ1-5
D gene: -
clone size: many
V gene: TRBV12-3/TRBV12-4
CDR3 protein: CASSPTSWGSDQPQHF
CDR3 DNA: TGTGCCAGCAGCCCCACGTCGTGGGGGTCCGATCAGCCCCAGCATTTT

J gene: TRBJ2-5
D gene: TRBD1
clone size: many
V gene: TRBV5-1
CDR3 protein: CASSVQGVGQETQYF
CDR3 DNA: TGCGCCAGCAGCGTTCAGGGGGTAGGGCAAGAGACCCAGTACTTC

J gene: TRBJ1-2
D gene: -
clone size: -
V gene: TRBV20-1
CDR3 protein: CSARNPGHGYTF
CDR3 DNA: TGCAGTGCCCGAAACCCAGGGCATGGCTACACCTTC

J gene: TRBJ2-1
D gene: TRBD2
clone size: many
V gene: TRBV20-1
CDR3 protein: CSASDGTSGYNEQFF
CDR3 DNA: TGCAGTGCTAGCGACGGGACTAGCGGGTACAATGAGCAGTTCTTC

J gene: TRBJ1-5
D gene: TRBD1
clone size: -
V gene: TRBV19
CDR3 protein: CASLRDRGFNQPQHF
CDR3 DNA: TGTGCCAGTCTACGAGACAGGGGGTTCAATCAGCCCCAGCATTTT

J gene: TRBJ1-1
D gene: -
clone size: -
V gene: TRBV20-1
CDR3 protein: CSASAWVDAYTEAFF
CDR3 DNA: TGCAGTGCTAGCGCGTGGGTGGACGCCTACACTGAAGCTTTCTTT

J gene: TRBJ2-7
D gene: TRBD2
clone size: -
V gene: TRBV10-3
CDR3 protein: CAISSTSGRREQYF
CDR3 DNA: TGTGCCATCAGTTCGACTAGCGGACGTAGGGAGCAGTACTTC

J gene: TRBJ2-7
D gene: TRBD1
clone size: few
V gene: TRBV11-2
CDR3 protein: CASSRTGRYEQYF
CDR3 DNA: TGTGCCAGCAGTCGGACAGGGCGGTACGAGCAGTACTTC

J gene: TRBJ2-7
D gene: -
clone size: few
V gene: TRBV10-3
CDR3 protein: CAISVDSYEQYF
CDR3 DNA: TGTGCCATCAGTGTCGACAGCTACGAGCAGTACTTC

J gene: TRBJ1-1
D gene: TRBD1
clone size: -
V gene: TRBV10-3
CDR3 protein: CAISRDSEAFF
CDR3 DNA: TGTGCCATCAGCAGGGACAGCGAAGCTTTCTTT

J gene: TRBJ1-5
D gene: -
clone size: -
V gene: TRBV7-2
CDR3 protein: CASSGTRDQPQHF
CDR3 DNA: TGTGCCAGCAGTGGGACACGGGATCAGCCCCAGCATTTT

J gene: TRBJ2-3
D gene: TRBD1
clone size: -
V gene: TRBV7-8
CDR3 protein: CASKTGGPPDTQYF
CDR3 DNA: TGTGCCAGCAAGACAGGGGGGCCACCAGATACGCAGTATTTT